These T cell receptor beta chains were read from a single sample in a study of cytomegalovirus exposure and HLA in healthy donors. TCRdb's table, derived via immunoSEQ multiplex PCR, lists solely in-frame clones and lacks some. The sample carries around 150,000 clones, 70% to 80% recorded once. The sequencing input was PBMCs. These receptors were taken from a man aged 30 to 45 in good health and CMV-seropositive. CDR3s leave out the opening cysteine and the closing phenylalanine or tryptophan.

V,CDR3
TRBV6-1,ASNEAGTGGVRAQH
TRBV9,ASSNLGGAGETQY
TRBV5-1,ASSLTTFGGELF
TRBV29-1,SSDRGQGANVLT
TRBV6-6,ASTQTGTGFEKLF
TRBV6-5,ATGTGLENTEAF
TRBV13,ASSPRRGLAATYEQY
TRBV27,ASSQGSYEQY
TRBV6-1,ASSERQGMENQPQH
TRBV6-5,ASNTGGNYGYT
TRBV28,ICGGRTPKSSYNEQF
TRBV5-6,ASSLGTVRYNEQF
TRBV5-6,ASSPRPGQGTDTQY
TRBV30,AWSGTSGGETQY
TRBV25-1,ASSPGNTEAF
TRBV4-3,ASSQADRDYEQY
TRBV23-1,ASSQTSGTGTVNQPQH
TRBV6-1,ASISGRGSPDTQY
TRBV7-9,ASSSTTGGFSPLH
TRBV30,AWRREIQETQY
TRBV6-4,ASSDTRGGNNIQY
TRBV7-9,ASSSRTVNYGYT
TRBV10-1,ASSGTGANVLT
TRBV5-4,ASSLGQGARGIQY
TRBV9,ASSAKDRPWDEQY
TRBV11-2,ASSFLRGSGNTIY
TRBV7-9,ASSYSRDEKLF
TRBV30,AWSVGWNQPQH
TRBV29-1,SVSFDTGELF
TRBV7-9,ASSLELVADTQY
TRBV19,ASSIDGAGGRETQY
TRBV12-5,ASGLPHLSGANVLT
TRBV19,ASSSTGGRNQPQH
TRBV29-1,SGSGGTYEQY
TRBV2,ASSSGTANTGELF
TRBV18,ASSPPNGETQY
TRBV4-1,ASSPHRGLGNEQF
TRBV6-6,ASSLLSLIQY
TRBV15,ATSRERTEITGETQY
TRBV28,ASSLVQGNTGAF
TRBV5-1,ASSLAATANNEQF
TRBV2,ASSSQGQGYGYT
TRBV5-6,ASSLAPQGVDYEQY
TRBV6-1,ASSEALGWLVVNEQF
TRBV28,ASSPRPSGQGTDTQY
TRBV7-9,ASSTIRDRGPNYGYT
TRBV15,ATSRDRASSYEQY
TRBV7-9,ASSPAGEHLRNTEAF
TRBV5-5,ASSLGPGTGYEQY
TRBV7-9,ASRDIGGNTEAF